Listed below are T cell receptor beta chains from one sample, sequenced in a study of T cell responses to AZD1222 COVID-19 vaccine. TCRdb's copy holds only in-frame clones and misses some; the assay was immunoSEQ multiplex PCR. The sample holds approximately 110,000 clones; roughly 90% are singletons and the top ten take approximately 4.2%. The material sequenced was peripheral blood, taken on day 0 of AZD1222 vaccination. These receptors came from an adult in good health. CDR3s include the opening cysteine and the closing phenylalanine or tryptophan. D genes are given only for firm matches. Only some rows state a clone size, as once, few, many or a class for expanded clones.

j_call v_call d_call clone_size cdr3_nt cdr3_aa
TRBJ2-1 TRBV9 - - TGTGCCAGCAGCATTACAACGTTTCATGAGCAGTTCTTC CASSITTFHEQFF
TRBJ2-2 TRBV5-4 - once TGTGCCAGCAGCTTGAAACTTGGGAACACCGGGGAGCTGTTTTTT CASSLKLGNTGELFF
TRBJ1-1 TRBV20-1 - many TGCAGTGCATCGGACATTCGTGAAGCTTTCTTT CSASDIREAFF
TRBJ1-2 TRBV15 - - TGTGCCACCAGCCCGAGGTCTCCTTACTATGGCTACACCTTC CATSPRSPYYGYTF
TRBJ1-5 TRBV28 - - TGTGCCAGCAGTTTTAACCGGGACCCCCAGACCCAGCATTTT CASSFNRDPQTQHF
TRBJ1-2 TRBV30 - - TGTGCCTGGACAGGGCGGGACGGCTACACCTTC CAWTGRDGYTF
TRBJ2-3 TRBV3-1/TRBV3-2 TRBD1 - TGTGCCAGCAGCCCCCGGGACAGGGCTTCAGATACGCAGTATTTT CASSPRDRASDTQYF
TRBJ2-5 TRBV13 TRBD1 - TGTGCCAGCAGGAGGACAGGGGGCCAAGAGACCCAGTACTTC CASRRTGGQETQYF
TRBJ1-5 TRBV28 TRBD1 - TGTGCCAGCAGTTTTCGTACAGGGGCAGGACAGCCCCAGCATTTT CASSFRTGAGQPQHF
TRBJ1-2 TRBV10-1 TRBD1 - TGCGCCAGCAGCCCGGGACAGGGTTTTGGCTACACCTTC CASSPGQGFGYTF
TRBJ1-5 TRBV2 - - TGTGCCAGCAGTGACGACACGGGGACCCATCAGCCCCAGCATTTT CASSDDTGTHQPQHF
TRBJ2-3 TRBV7-3 - - TGTGCCAGCAGCTCCCGGTTTGCAGGGGGCACAGATACGCAGTATTTT CASSSRFAGGTDTQYF
TRBJ2-2 TRBV28 - - TGTGCCAGCAGTTGGCGTCAGAAAGGCACCGGGGAGCTGTTTTTT CASSWRQKGTGELFF
TRBJ1-6 TRBV6-1 - - TGTGCCAGCAGTGGTTCTTTCGGTCGGACAGCCTATAATTCACCCCTCCACTTT CASSGSFGRTAYNSPLHF
TRBJ2-7 TRBV6-4 TRBD1 few TGTGCCAGCACGGGACAGATCTACGAGCAGTACTTC CASTGQIYEQYF
TRBJ1-1 TRBV28 TRBD1 - TGTGCCAGCAGTCCCAGGGGGGGCGAATCGAATGAAGCTTTCTTT CASSPRGGESNEAFF
TRBJ1-2 TRBV28 TRBD1 - TGTGCCAGCAGACCCACAGGGGAACAGTCGTACACCTTC CASRPTGEQSYTF
TRBJ2-7 TRBV4-3 - - TGCGCCAGCAGCCCGAGGCCGGGTTCCGAGCAGTACTTC CASSPRPGSEQYF
TRBJ2-3 TRBV9 TRBD1 once TGTGCCAGCAGCGTGACTCCGGGACAGTTCACAGATACGCAGTATTTT CASSVTPGQFTDTQYF
TRBJ1-1 TRBV19 - - TGTGCCAGTAGCACGGCGGCTGAAGCTTTCTTT CASSTAAEAFF
TRBJ2-3 TRBV19 TRBD2 - TGTGCCAGTAGTATCCAACTAGCGGGGGCGCCGGATACGCAGTATTTT CASSIQLAGAPDTQYF
TRBJ1-1 TRBV7-9 TRBD1 - TGTGCCAGCAGCCGGGGACAGGGGGACACTGAAGCTTTCTTT CASSRGQGDTEAFF
TRBJ2-4 TRBV28 - - TGTGCCAGCAGTTTCCCCTCCCCTGCCAAAAACATTCAGTACTTC CASSFPSPAKNIQYF
TRBJ1-4 TRBV4-1 - - - CASSQVGGGSVFF
TRBJ1-2 TRBV19 TRBD1 - TGTGCCACGGGGACAGGGGACGTTATGGACTATGGCTACACCTTC CATGTGDVMDYGYTF
TRBJ1-5 TRBV15 - - TGTGCCACCAGCGGATTACAGGGTAACCAGCCCCAGCATTTT CATSGLQGNQPQHF
TRBJ2-7 TRBV18 - - TGTGCCAGCTCACCTAGTTCCTACGAGCAGTACTTC CASSPSSYEQYF
TRBJ1-6 TRBV6-4 TRBD1 - TGTGCCAGCAGCGCGACAGGGGACTATAATTCACCCCTCCACTTT CASSATGDYNSPLHF
TRBJ1-3 TRBV19 - - TGTGCCAGTAGTATCACAGGGATCAGCTCTGGAAACACCATATATTTT CASSITGISSGNTIYF
TRBJ2-1 TRBV3-1/TRBV3-2 TRBD2 - TGTGCCAGCAGCCGACCCAGCGGGAAGCAGCATGAGCAGTTCTTC CASSRPSGKQHEQFF
TRBJ1-2 TRBV28 - - TGTGCCAGCAGGAATACAGGACCCTTCTATGGCTACACCTTC CASRNTGPFYGYTF
TRBJ1-4 TRBV18 - - TGTGCCAGCTCGCCGGAGAGGTTCGATGATGAAAAACTGTTTTTT CASSPERFDDEKLFF
TRBJ1-1 TRBV28 - - TGTGCCAGCAGATCCTTGGGAGGCACTGAAGCTTTCTTT CASRSLGGTEAFF
TRBJ2-2 TRBV6-4 - - TGTGCCAGCGCCCCTCGGAGGAGTCTGGGCACCGGGGAGCTGTTTTTT CASAPRRSLGTGELFF
TRBJ1-2 TRBV7-3 TRBD1 - TGTGCCAGCAGCTCCTCCGGGACAGGGGCAGGACGGGGCTACACCTTC CASSSSGTGAGRGYTF
TRBJ1-6 TRBV18 - - TGTGCCAGCTCCTGGGACGGGCAAAATTCACCCCTCCACTTT CASSWDGQNSPLHF
TRBJ1-5 TRBV5-1 - few TGCGCCAGCAGCTTGTTAGGGACGGATAATCAGCCCCAGCATTTT CASSLLGTDNQPQHF
TRBJ2-7 TRBV6-5 TRBD1 - TGTGCCAGCAGTCCGACAGGGGGCGTTGGCGAGCAGTACTTC CASSPTGGVGEQYF
TRBJ1-2 TRBV2 - - TGTGCCAGCAGTGAATTTAGAGAGCCATTGAACTATGGCTACACCTTC CASSEFREPLNYGYTF
TRBJ1-1 TRBV10-3 TRBD1 - TGTGCCGCCCAGGGGGTCGGGGACACTGAAGCTTTCTTT CAAQGVGDTEAFF
TRBJ1-6 TRBV19 - once TGTGCCAGTAGATCAGGGAGCTCCTATAATTCACCCCTCCACTTT CASRSGSSYNSPLHF
TRBJ2-2 TRBV18 TRBD2 - TGTGCCAGCTCGAAGACTAGCACAGGCGGCACCGGGGAGCTGTTTTTT CASSKTSTGGTGELFF
TRBJ2-3 TRBV7-9 - - TGTGCCAGCAGCCTAACAGGGGGAGGGACAGATACGCAGTATTTT CASSLTGGGTDTQYF
TRBJ2-7 TRBV18 - - TGTGCCAGCTCACCTTATGCGGGATTTGAAGAGCAGTACTTC CASSPYAGFEEQYF
TRBJ2-1 TRBV3-1/TRBV3-2 - - TGTGCCAGCAGCCAAGTATTAGCCCCAAATGAGCAGTTCTTC CASSQVLAPNEQFF
TRBJ2-2 TRBV6-5 - - TGTGCCAGCACCCCTCGGCGGGGTAGGAGGGAGCTGTTTTTT CASTPRRGRRELFF
TRBJ1-2 TRBV28 - once TGTGCCAGCAGTTTAAGACCCTCGGATGGCTACACCTTC CASSLRPSDGYTF
TRBJ1-6 TRBV10-3 - - TGTGCCACCTCACGGGTTTCGGACGTAAATAATTCACCCCTCCACTTT CATSRVSDVNNSPLHF